One TCR beta chain is described in this entry. Individuals aged 18 to 89 years were recruited from fewer than 30 US areas. The sample comes from a study of blood T cell repertoires in COVID-19. The repertoire was sequenced with immunoSEQ multiplex PCR; TCRdb's copy has only in-frame clones and lacks some. The table includes 150,000 to 200,000 clones, 84% detected once. The CDR3 is made up of 15 amino acids. This TCR was sampled from a woman younger than 45 who had been exposed to COVID-19. The V gene is TRBV21-1, the J gene TRBJ1-5; TRBD1 is the table's D call, not checked against the DNA. TRBV21-1 is noted as a pseudogene. The sequencing sample was made of PBMCs or T cells enriched from blood (not recorded which). The CDR3 sequence: CASSKGRQGRQPQHF. In nucleotides, the CDR3 is TGTGCCAGCAGCAAAGGGCGACAGGGCCGGCAGCCCCAGCATTTT.